This T cell receptor (beta chain) was captured in a study of blood T cells in healthy people across ages. Notes on this clonotype: Antigen specificity is unknown.

Primed by a sample-barcoded 5' primer and a J-beta primer mix, a second PCR proceeded for about 7 to 11 cycles. Per-sample output comprised a minimum of 2.5 million paired-end reads containing CDR3. TCRdb recomputed calls from the 5' RACE reads with MiXCR, one row per CDR3 protein. The sample contains 500,000 to 550,000 distinct CDR3 sequences, nearly 25% of which appear only once. The CDR3 extends over 14 amino acids. The V gene lost 4 bases and the J gene lost 3 bases, with 13 bases spanning the gap. Germline CDR1 and CDR2: SGHTS and YDEGEE. Study observations and caveats: CMV infection status of these donors was not known.

This sample also belongs to another study, concerning T cells of mothers and their children.

The sequenced material came from blood. The genes are TRBV5-8 and TRBJ2-5; no reliable D call. The TCR sequence derives from a boy younger than 18 in good health. Here the CDR3 DNA reads TGTGCCAGCAGCCGTCGTACGGCTAAAGAGACCCAGTACTTC. This translates into CASSRRTAKETQYF. The full variable domain, completed using reference TRBV5-8 and TRBJ2-5, is EAGVTQSPTHLIKTRGQQATLRCSPISGHTSVYWYQQALGLGLQFLLWYDEGEERNRGNFPPRFSGRQFPNYSSELNVNALELEDSALYLCASSRRTAKETQYFGPGTRLLVL.